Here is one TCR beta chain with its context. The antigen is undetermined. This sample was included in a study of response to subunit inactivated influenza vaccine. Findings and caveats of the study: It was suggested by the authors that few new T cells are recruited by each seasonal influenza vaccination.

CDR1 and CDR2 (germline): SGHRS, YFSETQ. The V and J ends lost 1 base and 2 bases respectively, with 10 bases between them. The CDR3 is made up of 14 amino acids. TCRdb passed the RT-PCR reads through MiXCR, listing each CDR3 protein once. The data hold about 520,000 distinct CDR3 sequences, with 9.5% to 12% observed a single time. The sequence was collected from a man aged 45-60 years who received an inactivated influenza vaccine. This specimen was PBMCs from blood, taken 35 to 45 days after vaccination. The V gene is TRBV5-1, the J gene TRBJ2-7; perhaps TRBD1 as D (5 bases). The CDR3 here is CASSLSSRAYEQYF. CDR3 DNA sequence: TGCGCCAGCAGCTTGAGCAGCAGGGCCTACGAGCAGTACTTC. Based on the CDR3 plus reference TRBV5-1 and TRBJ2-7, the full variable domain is KAGVTQTPRYLIKTRGQQVTLSCSPISGHRSVSWYQQTPGQGLQFLFEYFSETQRNKGNFPGRFSGRQFSNSRSEMNVSTLELGDSALYLCASSLSSRAYEQYFGPGTRLTVT.